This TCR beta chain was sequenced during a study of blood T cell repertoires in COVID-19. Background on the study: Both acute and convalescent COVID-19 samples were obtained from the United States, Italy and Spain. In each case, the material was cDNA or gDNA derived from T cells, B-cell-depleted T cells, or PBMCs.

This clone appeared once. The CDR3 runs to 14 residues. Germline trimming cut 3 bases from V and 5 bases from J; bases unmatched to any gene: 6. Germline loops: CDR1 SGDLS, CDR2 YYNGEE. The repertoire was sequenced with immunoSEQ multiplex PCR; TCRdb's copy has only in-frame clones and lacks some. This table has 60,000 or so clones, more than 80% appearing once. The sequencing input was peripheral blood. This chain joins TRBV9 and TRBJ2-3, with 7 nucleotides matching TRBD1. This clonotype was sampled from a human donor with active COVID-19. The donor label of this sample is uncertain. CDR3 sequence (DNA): TGTGCCAGCAGCGGCAGGGGGAGTGTAGATACGCAGTATTTT. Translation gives CASSGRGSVDTQYF.